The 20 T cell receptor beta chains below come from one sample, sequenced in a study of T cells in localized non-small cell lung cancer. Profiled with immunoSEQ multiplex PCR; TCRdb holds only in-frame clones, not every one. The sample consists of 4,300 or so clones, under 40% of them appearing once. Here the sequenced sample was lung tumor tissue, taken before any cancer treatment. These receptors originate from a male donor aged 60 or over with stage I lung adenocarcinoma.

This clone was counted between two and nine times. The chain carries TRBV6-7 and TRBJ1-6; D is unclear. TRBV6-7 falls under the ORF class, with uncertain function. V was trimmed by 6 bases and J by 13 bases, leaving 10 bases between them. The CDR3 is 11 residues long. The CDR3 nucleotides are TGTGCCAGCAGCGACATGTGGCCCCTCCACTTT. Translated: CASSDMWPLHF.

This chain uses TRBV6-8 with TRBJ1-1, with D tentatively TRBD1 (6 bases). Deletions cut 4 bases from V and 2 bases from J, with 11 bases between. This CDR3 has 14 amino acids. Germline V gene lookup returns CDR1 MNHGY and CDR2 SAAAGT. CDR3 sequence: CASSFQGFNTEAFF. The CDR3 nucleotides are TGTGCCAGCAGTTTCCAGGGGTTTAACACTGAAGCTTTCTTT.

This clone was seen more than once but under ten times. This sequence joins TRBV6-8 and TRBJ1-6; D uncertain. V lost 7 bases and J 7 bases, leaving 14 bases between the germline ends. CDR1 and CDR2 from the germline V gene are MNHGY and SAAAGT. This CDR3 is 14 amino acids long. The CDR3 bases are TGTGCCAGCAAAATCAACCCAGGCAATTCACCCCTCCACTTT. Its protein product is CASKINPGNSPLHF.

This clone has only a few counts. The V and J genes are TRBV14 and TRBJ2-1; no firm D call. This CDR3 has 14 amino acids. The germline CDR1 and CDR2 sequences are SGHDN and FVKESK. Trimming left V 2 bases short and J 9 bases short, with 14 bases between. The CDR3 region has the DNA TGTGCCAGCAGCCAACATCAGGTATTCGGTGAGCAGTTCTTC. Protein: CASSQHQVFGEQFF.

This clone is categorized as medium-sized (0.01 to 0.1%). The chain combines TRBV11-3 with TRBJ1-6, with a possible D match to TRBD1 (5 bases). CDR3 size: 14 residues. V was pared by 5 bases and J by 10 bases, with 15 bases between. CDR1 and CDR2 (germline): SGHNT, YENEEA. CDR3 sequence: CASSLQGENSPLHF. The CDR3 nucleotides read TGTGCCAGCAGCCTCCAGGGAGAGAACTCACCCCTCCACTTT.

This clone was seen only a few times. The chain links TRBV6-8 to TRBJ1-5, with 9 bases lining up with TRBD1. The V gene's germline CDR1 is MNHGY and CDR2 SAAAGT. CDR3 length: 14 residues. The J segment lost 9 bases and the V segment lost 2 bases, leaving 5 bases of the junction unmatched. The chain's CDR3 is CASSYGQGNGPQHF. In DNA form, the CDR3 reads TGTGCCAGCAGTTACGGACAGGGGAACGGGCCCCAGCATTTT.

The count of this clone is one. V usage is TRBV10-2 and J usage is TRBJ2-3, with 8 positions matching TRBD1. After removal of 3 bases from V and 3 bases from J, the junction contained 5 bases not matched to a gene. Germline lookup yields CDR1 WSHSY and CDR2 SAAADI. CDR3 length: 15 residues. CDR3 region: CASSDPTGATDTQYF. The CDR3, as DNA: TGCGCCAGCAGTGACCCGACAGGGGCAACAGATACGCAGTATTTT.

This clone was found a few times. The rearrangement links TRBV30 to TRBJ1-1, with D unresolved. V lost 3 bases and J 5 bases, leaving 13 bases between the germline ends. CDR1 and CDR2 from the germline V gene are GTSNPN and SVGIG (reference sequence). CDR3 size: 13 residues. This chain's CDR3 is CAWRGRRETEAFF. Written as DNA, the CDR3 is TGTGCCTGGAGGGGGAGGAGAGAAACTGAAGCTTTCTTT.

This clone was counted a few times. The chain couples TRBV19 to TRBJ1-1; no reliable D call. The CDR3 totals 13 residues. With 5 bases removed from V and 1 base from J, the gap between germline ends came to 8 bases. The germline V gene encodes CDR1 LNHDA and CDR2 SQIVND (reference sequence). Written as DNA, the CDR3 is TGTGCCAGTAGTTTCAGAAAGAACACTGAAGCTTTCTTT. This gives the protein CASSFRKNTEAFF.

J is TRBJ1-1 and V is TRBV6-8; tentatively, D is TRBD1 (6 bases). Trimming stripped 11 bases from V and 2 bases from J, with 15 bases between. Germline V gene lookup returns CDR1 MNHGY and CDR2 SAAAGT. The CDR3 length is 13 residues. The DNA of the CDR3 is TGTGCCTTAAGACAGGACCTCAACACTGAAGCTTTCTTT. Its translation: CALRQDLNTEAFF.

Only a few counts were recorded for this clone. The DNA for the CDR3 is TGTGCCAGCAAGACAGGGTCTACGAACACCGGGGAGCTGTTTTTT. As protein: CASKTGSTNTGELFF. The chain has TRBV6-8 and TRBJ2-2, with 7 bases lining up with TRBD1. J lost 0 bases, V lost 7 bases, and 5 bases had no gene match. CDR1 is MNHGY and CDR2 is SAAAGT in the germline V gene. CDR3 size: 15 residues.

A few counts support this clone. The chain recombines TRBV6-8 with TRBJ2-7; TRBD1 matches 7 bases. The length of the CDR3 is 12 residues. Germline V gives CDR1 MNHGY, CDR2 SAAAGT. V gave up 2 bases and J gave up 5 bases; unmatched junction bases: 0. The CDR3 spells CASSYTGDEQYF. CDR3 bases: TGTGCCAGCAGTTACACAGGGGACGAGCAGTACTTC.

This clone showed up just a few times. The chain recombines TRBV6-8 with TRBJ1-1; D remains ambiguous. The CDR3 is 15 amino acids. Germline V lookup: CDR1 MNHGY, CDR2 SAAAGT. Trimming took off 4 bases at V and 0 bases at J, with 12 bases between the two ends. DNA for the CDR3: TGTGCCAGCAGTTTTGAAGGAGACATGAACACTGAAGCTTTCTTT. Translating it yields CASSFEGDMNTEAFF.

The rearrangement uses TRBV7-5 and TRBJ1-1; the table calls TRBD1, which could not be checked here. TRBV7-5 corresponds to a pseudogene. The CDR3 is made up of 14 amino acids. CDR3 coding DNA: TGTGCCAGCAGCTTCAGGACAGGGTACACTGAAGCTTTCTTT. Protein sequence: CASSFRTGYTEAFF.

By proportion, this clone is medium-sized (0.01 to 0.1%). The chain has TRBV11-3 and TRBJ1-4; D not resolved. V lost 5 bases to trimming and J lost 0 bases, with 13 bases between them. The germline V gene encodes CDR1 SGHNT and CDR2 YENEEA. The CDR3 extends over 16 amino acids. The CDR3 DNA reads TGTGCCAGCAGCAATAGGTGGGGAGCAACTAATGAAAAACTGTTTTTT. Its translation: CASSNRWGATNEKLFF.

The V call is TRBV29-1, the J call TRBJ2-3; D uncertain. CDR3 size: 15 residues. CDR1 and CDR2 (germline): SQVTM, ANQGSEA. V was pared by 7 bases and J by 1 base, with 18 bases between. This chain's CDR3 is CSANDGLSGTDTQYF. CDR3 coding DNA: TGCAGCGCCAATGATGGGCTTTCCGGCACAGATACGCAGTATTTT.

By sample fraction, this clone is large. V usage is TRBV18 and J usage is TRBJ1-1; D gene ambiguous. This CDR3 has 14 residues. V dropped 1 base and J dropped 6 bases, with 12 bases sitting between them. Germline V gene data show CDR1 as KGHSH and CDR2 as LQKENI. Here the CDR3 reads CASSPRVGVAEAFF. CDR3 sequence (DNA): TGTGCCAGCTCACCACGGGTCGGGGTCGCTGAAGCTTTCTTT.

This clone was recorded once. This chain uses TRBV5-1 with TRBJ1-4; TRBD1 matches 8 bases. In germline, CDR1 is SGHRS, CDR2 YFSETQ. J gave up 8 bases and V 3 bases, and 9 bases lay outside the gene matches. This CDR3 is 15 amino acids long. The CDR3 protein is CASSSEDRASEKLFF. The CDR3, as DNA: TGCGCCAGCAGCTCTGAGGACAGGGCGAGCGAAAAACTGTTTTTT.

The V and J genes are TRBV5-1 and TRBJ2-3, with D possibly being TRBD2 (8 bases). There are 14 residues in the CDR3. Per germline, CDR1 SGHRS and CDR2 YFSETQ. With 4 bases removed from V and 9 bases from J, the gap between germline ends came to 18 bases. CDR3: CASSPGLGGGTQYF. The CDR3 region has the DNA TGCGCCAGCAGCCCGGGACTAGGAGGGGGCACGCAGTATTTT.

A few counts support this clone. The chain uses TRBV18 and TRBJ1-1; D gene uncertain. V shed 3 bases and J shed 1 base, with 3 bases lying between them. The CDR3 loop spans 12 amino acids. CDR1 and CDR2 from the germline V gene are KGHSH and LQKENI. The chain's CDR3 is CASSPTNTEAFF. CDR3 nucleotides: TGTGCCAGCTCACCGACGAACACTGAAGCTTTCTTT. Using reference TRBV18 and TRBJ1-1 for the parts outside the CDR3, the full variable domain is NAGVMQNPRHLVRRRGQEARLRCSPMKGHSHVYWYRQLPEEGLKFMVYLQKENIIDESGMPKERFSAEFPKEGPSILRIQQVVRGDSAAYFCASSPTNTEAFFGQGTRLTVV.